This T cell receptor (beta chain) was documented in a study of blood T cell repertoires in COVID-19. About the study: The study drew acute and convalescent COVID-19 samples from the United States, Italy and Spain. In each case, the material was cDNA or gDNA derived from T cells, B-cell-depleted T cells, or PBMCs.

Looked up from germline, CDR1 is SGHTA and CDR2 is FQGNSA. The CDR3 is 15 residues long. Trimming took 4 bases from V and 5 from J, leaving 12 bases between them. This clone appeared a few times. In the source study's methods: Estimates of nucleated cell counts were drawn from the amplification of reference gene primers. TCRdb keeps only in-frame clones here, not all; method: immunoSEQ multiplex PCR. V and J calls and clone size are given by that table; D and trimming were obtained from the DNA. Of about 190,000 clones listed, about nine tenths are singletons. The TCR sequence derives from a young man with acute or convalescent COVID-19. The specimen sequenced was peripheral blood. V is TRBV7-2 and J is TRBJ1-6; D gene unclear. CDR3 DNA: TGTGCCAGCAGCTCATCTGGGCCAAATAATTCACCCCTCCACTTT. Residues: CASSSSGPNNSPLHF.